This TCR beta chain was recovered during a study of CD8 T cells in ankylosing spondylitis. For this clonotype: Its target is unknown.

Findings and limits, study-wide: It appeared that ankylosing spondylitis blood was characterized by a TCR beta motif of seven or eight highly homologous variants. Earlier work had already found some motif variants in reactive arthritis synovial fluid and blood. Significant enrichment of disease-linked clones was reported in matched ankylosing spondylitis synovial fluid. Disease-linked clones, CD8+, were relatively rare in peripheral blood.

5'-RACE, quantitative and with molecular barcodes, yielded the TCR beta libraries. Using its own MiXCR run on the 5' RACE reads, TCRdb lists one record per CDR3 protein. This sample yields 75,000 to 95,000 distinct CDR3 sequences, of which roughly 10% are seen a single time; over 25% belongs to the top ten. The TCR comes from a male donor with ankylosing spondylitis. Sequenced: blood, either unsorted or a sorted T cell fraction (not recorded which).

The CDR3 DNA reads as TGCAGCGTTGATGTGGAGGGGGGCACTGAAGCTTTCTTT. This encodes CSVDVEGGTEAFF. The V call is TRBV29-1, the J call TRBJ1-1; D may be TRBD1 (6 bases). Between the trimmed V and J ends, which lost 3 bases and 4 bases, there was a span of 12 bases. The germline V gene has CDR1 SQVTM and CDR2 ANQGSEA. The CDR3 extends over 13 amino acids.